Listed below are T cell receptor beta chains from one sample, sequenced in a study of blood T cell repertoires in COVID-19. This table comes from immunoSEQ multiplex PCR, and its TCRdb copy is limited to in-frame clones, with some not included. The profile shows more than 95,000 clones, around 86% of them singletons. Sequencing was done on a sample of peripheral blood. All receptors come from a human donor in a cohort sampled during active COVID-19. The CDR3 runs from the conserved cysteine through the conserved F or W. The order of the fields is CDR3 DNA, CDR3 protein, clone size, CDR3 length, V gene, J gene, D gene. A D gene is named only where the DNA matches it firmly. The size field is filled for only some rows; it gives once, few, many or a size class.

TGTGCCAGTAGCGCGACCGGGACAGGGCCCGAGCAGTACTTC	CASSATGTGPEQYF	-	14	TRBV19	TRBJ2-7	TRBD1
TGTGCCAGCAGCCAGTACGGGGGAACAGATACGCAGTATTTT	CASSQYGGTDTQYF	once	14	TRBV11-3	TRBJ2-3	-
TGTGCCAGCGGGAGGACAGATACGCAGTATTTT	CASGRTDTQYF	-	11	TRBV12-3/TRBV12-4	TRBJ2-3	-
TGTGCCAGTAGTATGCAGGCTTCTAATGAAAAACTGTTTTTT	CASSMQASNEKLFF	-	14	TRBV19	TRBJ1-4	-
TGTGCCAGCAGGGACGCCGGGGTGGCTAATGAAAAACTGTTTTTT	CASRDAGVANEKLFF	-	15	TRBV2	TRBJ1-4	-
TGTGCCAGCAGCTTCGTCGGTCAGGGGGTGGTTGATACGCAGTATTTT	CASSFVGQGVVDTQYF	-	16	TRBV7-2	TRBJ2-3	TRBD1
TGTGCCAGCTCACTTAAACAGGGAATGTTCGAGACCCAGTACTTC	CASSLKQGMFETQYF	-	15	TRBV18	TRBJ2-5	-
TGTGCCAGCAGCCAACGGGGGGAAGCTTTCTTT	CASSQRGEAFF	-	11	TRBV14	TRBJ1-1	-
TGTGCCAGCAGCTTTGGCGCAGGGATAGATACGCAGTATTTT	CASSFGAGIDTQYF	-	14	TRBV7-9	TRBJ2-3	-
TGTGCCAGCAGAGACATGCCCTATGGCTACACCTTC	CASRDMPYGYTF	-	12	TRBV28	TRBJ1-2	-
TGTGCCAGCAGCTCGGGTCAATACAATGAGCAGTTCTTC	CASSSGQYNEQFF	-	13	TRBV28	TRBJ2-1	-
TGTGCCAGCAGCCCCGGGGGGAGAGCCCCGTACTACAATGAGCAGTTCTTC	CASSPGGRAPYYNEQFF	-	17	TRBV11-3	TRBJ2-1	TRBD2
TGTGCCAGCAGCTTAAGGGATCGGGTAGCGGCGGAGTACCAAGAGACCCAGTACTTC	CASSLRDRVAAEYQETQYF	-	19	TRBV7-9	TRBJ2-5	-
TGTGCCAGTAGTATTGGGCATTTCGATAACTATGGCTACACCTTC	CASSIGHFDNYGYTF	-	15	TRBV19	TRBJ1-2	-
TGTGCCAGCTCACCTGGGGGGAGGGGGACTGAAGCTTTCTTT	CASSPGGRGTEAFF	-	14	TRBV18	TRBJ1-1	-
TGTGCCAGCAGCCAAGGACAGGGGAGAGTGTATGGCTACACCTTC	CASSQGQGRVYGYTF	-	15	TRBV28	TRBJ1-2	TRBD1
TGTGCCAGCAGCGAAGGTCCGGGACTAGTTTCAGATACGCAGTATTTT	CASSEGPGLVSDTQYF	-	16	TRBV6-1	TRBJ2-3	TRBD2
TGTGCCAGCAGCCAAGACCAGACTAGCGGGAGATCGTACGAGCAGTACTTC	CASSQDQTSGRSYEQYF	-	17	TRBV4-2	TRBJ2-7	TRBD2
TGTGCCAGCAGCTTCGGCGCGGGGAAAGAGACCCAGTACTTC	CASSFGAGKETQYF	once	14	TRBV7-3	TRBJ2-5	-
TGTGCCAGCAGTATAGACAGGGGGCGCGAGCAGTACTTC	CASSIDRGREQYF	-	13	TRBV12-3/TRBV12-4	TRBJ2-7	TRBD1
TGTGCCAGTAGTAAACAGGGGGCTCTTGATGAAAAACTGTTTTTT	CASSKQGALDEKLFF	-	15	TRBV19	TRBJ1-4	TRBD1
TGTGCCACCTCTACCATAGCGGGAGGGTCAGATACGCAGTATTTT	CATSTIAGGSDTQYF	-	15	TRBV24-1	TRBJ2-3	TRBD2
TGCGCCAGCAGCTTGGATATTAGCGGGGGCCGTGAGCAGTTCTTC	CASSLDISGGREQFF	-	15	TRBV5-1	TRBJ2-1	TRBD2
TGTGCCAGCAGTCCCCCTAGCGGGAGGAGGAATGAGCAGTTCTTC	CASSPPSGRRNEQFF	-	15	TRBV27	TRBJ2-1	TRBD2
TGTGCCTGCAGCTCCCGGGGGTACGAGCAGTACTTC	CACSSRGYEQYF	few	12	TRBV30	TRBJ2-7	-
TGTGCCAGCTACGACAGGGGCTACGAGCAGTACTTC	CASYDRGYEQYF	-	12	TRBV28	TRBJ2-7	TRBD1
TGTGCCAGCAGTTATGGGACTAGCGGGTTCACAGATACGCAGTATTTT	CASSYGTSGFTDTQYF	-	16	TRBV28	TRBJ2-3	TRBD2
TGCGCCAGCAGCTCGGACAGGGGTAACACCGGGGAGCTGTTTTTT	CASSSDRGNTGELFF	-	15	TRBV5-1	TRBJ2-2	TRBD1
TGTGCCAGCAGTTTATTCGGACAGGGGTTCGCTGGGGCCAACGTCCTGACTTTC	CASSLFGQGFAGANVLTF	-	18	TRBV27	TRBJ2-6	TRBD1
TGTGCCAGCAGCTTTCCCGGGACAGGGGGGATTTCACCCCTCCACTTT	CASSFPGTGGISPLHF	-	16	TRBV7-9	TRBJ1-6	TRBD1
TGTGCCAGCACCAATAAGTTAGAGATAGCGGGGTACAATGAGCAGTTCTTC	CASTNKLEIAGYNEQFF	few	17	TRBV7-6	TRBJ2-1	TRBD2
TGTGCCAGCAGCCCGCAGGGGGTCACTGAAGCTTTCTTT	CASSPQGVTEAFF	-	13	TRBV7-9	TRBJ1-1	TRBD1
TGTGCCAGCAGATCTGACAGGGCCACCGGGGAGCTGTTTTTT	CASRSDRATGELFF	-	14	TRBV6-4	TRBJ2-2	TRBD1
TGTGCCAGCAACCTAGCGGGAGACTTAGATACGCAGTATTTT	CASNLAGDLDTQYF	-	14	TRBV9	TRBJ2-3	TRBD2
TGTGCCAGCAGTTCGATTCTAGCGGGAGAGGGGGATACGCAGTATTTT	CASSSILAGEGDTQYF	-	16	TRBV6-6	TRBJ2-3	TRBD2
TGTGCCACCAGCAGACTGGAGGGTGAGCAGTTCTTC	CATSRLEGEQFF	once	12	TRBV15	TRBJ2-1	-
TGTGCCAGCAAGCTCCAGGGTGAAAACACCGGGGAGCTGTTTTTT	CASKLQGENTGELFF	-	15	TRBV2	TRBJ2-2	-
TGTGCCAGCTCACCGGACAGGGTTAAGAATGGCTACACCTTC	CASSPDRVKNGYTF	-	14	TRBV18	TRBJ1-2	TRBD1
TGTGCCAGCAGCCAGGGGACTAGCGGGAGACAGCAGTACTTC	CASSQGTSGRQQYF	-	14	TRBV6-4	TRBJ2-7	TRBD2
TGTGCCAGCAGTGACAGGGCAAACTATGGCTACACCTTC	CASSDRANYGYTF	-	13	TRBV6-1	TRBJ1-2	-
TGTGCCAGCAGCCTCGTCCTACTAGCGGGGGTTTACAATGAGCAGTTCTTC	CASSLVLLAGVYNEQFF	once	17	TRBV5-4	TRBJ2-1	TRBD2
TGTGCCAGCAGCAAACTAGCGGGAGGTAGAAATGAGCAGTTCTTC	CASSKLAGGRNEQFF	-	15	TRBV7-6	TRBJ2-1	TRBD2
TGTGCCAGCAGCTTTGGGACTAGCGGGAGTCAAGATACGCAGTATTTT	CASSFGTSGSQDTQYF	-	16	TRBV4-2	TRBJ2-3	TRBD2
TGTGCCAGCAGTCAACAGGTTAATCAGCCCCAGCATTTT	CASSQQVNQPQHF	-	13	TRBV6-2/TRBV6-3	TRBJ1-5	-
TGTGCCTGGAGTGTAAAGGGGGCGAACACTGAAGCTTTCTTT	CAWSVKGANTEAFF	once	14	TRBV30	TRBJ1-1	TRBD1
TGTGCCAGCAGCCGGACTAGCGGGCTGGGCTCCTACGAGCAGTACTTC	CASSRTSGLGSYEQYF	once	16	TRBV3-1/TRBV3-2	TRBJ2-7	TRBD2
TGTGCCAGCAGTCACACTAGCGGGAGTTACGAGCAGTACTTC	CASSHTSGSYEQYF	-	14	TRBV27	TRBJ2-7	TRBD2
TGTGCCAGCAGTACAGGGGGCCGCGGGGAGCTGTTTTTT	CASSTGGRGELFF	-	13	TRBV6-6	TRBJ2-2	TRBD1
TGTGCCAGCTCACCACAGGCTAGCGGGAGTTACGAGCAGTACTTC	CASSPQASGSYEQYF	-	15	TRBV18	TRBJ2-7	TRBD2
TGTGCCAGCAGATCCGGGACAGGGCACGGGGAGCTGTTTTTT	CASRSGTGHGELFF	-	14	TRBV7-9	TRBJ2-2	TRBD1
TGTGCCAGCAGTTTAGGGACAGGGGGTTTGCGTCAGCCCCAGCATTTT	CASSLGTGGLRQPQHF	-	16	TRBV27	TRBJ1-5	TRBD1